These T cell receptor beta chains were read from a single sample in a study of OX40 agonist ivuxolimab in advanced cancers. Assay used: immunoSEQ multiplex PCR; TCRdb lists only in-frame clones, some missing. The repertoire holds roughly 52,000 clones, with around four fifths as singletons. The sequencing used CD4+ or CD8+ T cells sorted from blood, collected in a trial of the OX40 agonist ivuxolimab. The source is an adult with an advanced solid tumor such as melanoma, head and neck, liver or kidney cancer. Both conserved end residues are part of each CDR3. A D gene is named only where the DNA matches it firmly. Where a row states a size, it is once, few, many or the class of an expanded clone; other rows omit it.

TRBJ1-5	TRBV5-1	-	-	TGCGCCAGCAGCTTGGGTCATAGCAATCAGCCCCAGCATTTT	CASSLGHSNQPQHF
TRBJ1-1	TRBV5-1	-	-	TGCGCCAGCAGCTTGGGGAGGGGCGCACGGACTGAAGCTTTCTTT	CASSLGRGARTEAFF
TRBJ2-7	TRBV4-1	-	-	TGCGCCAGCAGCCAAGTTGTCAGGGCCCACGAGCAGTACTTC	CASSQVVRAHEQYF
TRBJ2-6	TRBV5-4	-	-	TGTGCCAGCAGCTTGGGTGATTCTGGGGCCAACGTCCTGACTTTC	CASSLGDSGANVLTF
TRBJ2-2	TRBV10-3	-	once	TGTGCCACAGAGGAGGGCGGGGAGCTGTTTTTT	CATEEGGELFF
TRBJ1-2	TRBV7-2	-	-	TGTGCCAGCAGTCACAGAGTCTATGGCTACACCTTC	CASSHRVYGYTF
TRBJ2-2	TRBV10-1	TRBD1	few	TGCGCCAGCACAGACAGGGTCACCGGGGAGCTGTTTTTT	CASTDRVTGELFF
TRBJ2-7	TRBV5-4	-	-	TGTGCCAGCAGCTCGGGACGTAACTACGAGCAGTACTTC	CASSSGRNYEQYF
TRBJ2-1	TRBV7-9	TRBD2	-	TGTGCCAGCAGCCTTATAGCCCTTAGCGGGAGGGTCTCCTACAATGAGCAGTTCTTC	CASSLIALSGRVSYNEQFF
TRBJ2-1	TRBV4-1	-	-	TGCGCCAGCAGCCAAGATCTGGGCAGAGGGCCTGAGCAGTTCTTC	CASSQDLGRGPEQFF
TRBJ2-5	TRBV11-3	-	-	TGTGCCAGCAGCTCCGGGCAGCAAGAGACCCAGTACTTC	CASSSGQQETQYF
TRBJ1-5	TRBV28	-	few	TGTGCCAGCAGTCTCTTGGCAGGCAGGGGTCAGCCCCAGCATTTT	CASSLLAGRGQPQHF
TRBJ2-7	TRBV4-3	TRBD2	-	TGCGCCAGCAGCCAAGGGATTAAGTGGCGGGAGGGTCCTTCGTACGAGCAGTACTTC	CASSQGIKWREGPSYEQYF
TRBJ2-1	TRBV2	-	-	TGTGCCAGCAGTGATCGAGGGGACTTGGCGTTCTTC	CASSDRGDLAFF
TRBJ2-2	TRBV2	-	once	TGTGCCAGCAGTTCTGGGCGGGGTTTCACCGGGGAGCTGTTTTTT	CASSSGRGFTGELFF
TRBJ2-7	TRBV19	TRBD2	-	TGTGCCAGTAGTATAGCTCCTCGGGGACTAGCGGAAGGCTCCGAGCAGTACTTC	CASSIAPRGLAEGSEQYF
TRBJ2-6	TRBV14	-	-	TGTGCCAGCAGCCAAGACCTTATGGGGTTTGGTGGGGCCAACGTCCTGACTTTC	CASSQDLMGFGGANVLTF
TRBJ2-4	TRBV6-1	TRBD2	once	TGTGCCAGCATCGCTAGCGGGTTAGCCAAAAACATTCAGTACTTC	CASIASGLAKNIQYF
TRBJ2-1	TRBV9	TRBD2	-	TGTGCCAGCAGCGTTCCGGGGGGGATTCGGTTCTTC	CASSVPGGIRFF
TRBJ2-1	TRBV5-6	TRBD2	-	TGTGCCAGCAGCCTCCTAGCGGACAATGAGCAGTTCTTC	CASSLLADNEQFF
TRBJ2-1	TRBV4-1	TRBD2	few	TGCGCCAGCAGCCAAGGACCGGGACTAGGTCCCTACAATGAGCAGTTCTTC	CASSQGPGLGPYNEQFF
TRBJ2-3	TRBV29-1	TRBD1	-	TGCAGCGTTGACTTCAGGGGGAGCACAGATACGCAGTATTTT	CSVDFRGSTDTQYF
TRBJ2-2	TRBV2	TRBD2	-	TGTGCCAGCAGTGCCCTAGCGGGAGAGGCCGGGGAGCTGTTTTTT	CASSALAGEAGELFF
TRBJ2-7	TRBV10-3	TRBD2	-	TGTGCCATCAGTGAGTCGACTAGCGGGACGGTCGGGGAGCAGTACTTC	CAISESTSGTVGEQYF
TRBJ2-4	TRBV5-4	-	-	TGTGCCAGCAGCTTGGGACTATCCGAAAACATTCAGTACTTC	CASSLGLSENIQYF
TRBJ2-6	TRBV7-9	TRBD1	-	TGTGCCAGCACCGTTACCGGGACAGGGGAGGGCAACGTCCTGACTTTC	CASTVTGTGEGNVLTF
TRBJ1-6	TRBV11-2	-	-	TGTGCCAGCAGCTTAGCTCAGGGGAAATCACCCCTCCACTTT	CASSLAQGKSPLHF
TRBJ1-1	TRBV7-3	-	-	TGTGCCAGCAGCTCAGCAGGGGCGAACACTGAAGCTTTCTTT	CASSSAGANTEAFF
TRBJ2-5	TRBV19	-	-	TGTGCCAGTAGTCCCGAAGTGGGGGATGGTGAGACCCAGTACTTC	CASSPEVGDGETQYF
TRBJ2-2	TRBV11-2	-	-	TGTGCCAGCAGCTCCGGGACCTCGTATTCCGGGGAGCTGTTTTTT	CASSSGTSYSGELFF
TRBJ1-1	TRBV7-9	-	-	TGTGCCAGCAGTCCAAGACGAGCTGGGACTGAAGCTTTCTTT	CASSPRRAGTEAFF
TRBJ1-1	TRBV14	-	-	TGTGCCAGCAGCCGGGTCGGTGCTGGTACTGAAGCTTTCTTT	CASSRVGAGTEAFF
TRBJ2-5	TRBV9	-	-	TGTGCCAGCAGCGGAAGGGGAGTCCAAGAGACCCAGTACTTC	CASSGRGVQETQYF
TRBJ1-1	TRBV5-5	-	-	TGTGCCAGCAGCCCGATGACGGATGAAGCTTTCTTT	CASSPMTDEAFF
TRBJ2-5	TRBV28	TRBD1	-	TGTGCCAGCAGGCCCACAGGGGGAGAGCAGTACTTC	CASRPTGGEQYF
TRBJ2-5	TRBV5-1	TRBD1	few	TGCGCCAGCAGCGTGACAGGGTTCGGGCAAGAGACCCAGTACTTC	CASSVTGFGQETQYF
TRBJ1-5	TRBV28	-	-	TGTGCCAGCAGTTTTGCAGGGAATAGTCAGCCCCAGCATTTT	CASSFAGNSQPQHF
TRBJ1-1	TRBV5-6	-	-	TGTGCCAGCAGCCCACCCAGGAAGCTCGCGACCACTGAAGCTTTCTTT	CASSPPRKLATTEAFF
TRBJ1-5	TRBV28	TRBD1	once	TGTGCCAGCAGACTCCTCCTATTAACAGGGGACAATCAGCCCCAGCATTTT	CASRLLLLTGDNQPQHF
TRBJ1-5	TRBV28	-	-	TGTGCCAGCAGACGAGACACCAATCAGCCCCAGCATTTT	CASRRDTNQPQHF
TRBJ1-5	TRBV19	-	-	TGTGCCAGTAGCCACTTGGGAGATCTAGGACAGCCCCAGCATTTT	CASSHLGDLGQPQHF
TRBJ1-1	TRBV11-2	TRBD1	-	TGTGCCAGCAGGCAGACAGGGGGCGAGACTGAAGCTTTCTTT	CASRQTGGETEAFF
TRBJ2-7	TRBV7-2	-	-	TGTGCCAGCAGCGCAGACCAGGGGCAGTACTTC	CASSADQGQYF
TRBJ2-1	TRBV14	-	-	TGTGCCAGCAGCCAAGATGTGTCGGCATACGGGCAGTTCTTC	CASSQDVSAYGQFF
TRBJ2-7	TRBV5-1	TRBD1	-	TGCGCCAGCAGCCGCACAGGGGTAGACCCCTACGAGCAGTACTTC	CASSRTGVDPYEQYF
TRBJ2-7	TRBV5-6	TRBD1	-	TGTGCCAGCAGCTGGGGACAGGTCTCCTACGAGCAGTACTTC	CASSWGQVSYEQYF
TRBJ2-7	TRBV7-9	-	-	TGTGCCAGCAGCCCGACTACCACCTACGAGCAGTACTTC	CASSPTTTYEQYF
TRBJ1-5	TRBV30	-	few	TGTGCCTGGAGTGTAGACGAGCTCCAGCATTTT	CAWSVDELQHF
TRBJ2-2	TRBV19	-	-	TGTGCCAGTAGAAAACTGGGGACGGGGGACGGGGAGCTGTTTTTT	CASRKLGTGDGELFF
TRBJ2-1	TRBV4-3	TRBD2	-	TGCGCCAGCAGCCAGACTTGGGCTAGCGGTGCAGGCAATGAGCAGTTCTTC	CASSQTWASGAGNEQFF
TRBJ2-7	TRBV7-2	-	-	TGTGCCAGCAGCTTAGAGTTCATATTTCTCATCTACGAGCAGTACTTC	CASSLEFIFLIYEQYF
TRBJ2-1	TRBV11-1	-	-	TGTGCCAGCAGCTTAGCGCGAAAAGGGCAAAATGAGCAGTTCTTC	CASSLARKGQNEQFF
TRBJ2-2	TRBV7-2	TRBD1	-	TGTGCCAGCAGCCCGGGGACAGGATACACCGGGGAGCTGTTTTTT	CASSPGTGYTGELFF
TRBJ2-1	TRBV5-5	TRBD1	-	TGTGCCAGCAGCAAGACCGGGACAGGGGGATCTGAGCAGTTCTTC	CASSKTGTGGSEQFF
TRBJ1-4	TRBV5-6	-	once	TGTGCCAGCAGCCCGGCCCCACAGAATGAAAAACTGTTTTTT	CASSPAPQNEKLFF